Listed below are T cell receptor beta chains from one sample, sequenced in a study of shared clonotypes between healthy human individuals. Sequencing used immunoSEQ multiplex PCR; TCRdb keeps in-frame clones, though not all of them. Found here are about 2,100,000 clones, about 92% of them singletons; the top ten hold roughly 1.7%. The sequencing input was naive CD8+ T cells from PBMCs. The source is a man aged 18 to 30 in good health. Some clones in this sample may be carry-over from other donors' samples. Both conserved end residues are part of each CDR3. A D gene is named only where the DNA matches it firmly. The size of a clone is reported for some rows only, either as once, few or many, or as a class for expanded clones.

j_gene: TRBJ2-7
v_gene: TRBV7-8
abundance: -
d_gene: -
CDR3nt: TGTGCCAGCAGCTCGGGACCGAACTCGGGCGAGCAGTACTTC
CDR3aa: CASSSGPNSGEQYF

j_gene: TRBJ2-5
v_gene: TRBV28
abundance: once
d_gene: -
CDR3nt: TGTGCCAGCAGTATTAGTTTGGGGGGCTTGCTGGAGACCCAGTACTTC
CDR3aa: CASSISLGGLLETQYF

j_gene: TRBJ1-2
v_gene: TRBV27
abundance: -
d_gene: -
CDR3nt: TGTGCCAGCAGTCCCCATAATAACTATGGCTACACCTTC
CDR3aa: CASSPHNNYGYTF

j_gene: TRBJ1-2
v_gene: TRBV28
abundance: -
d_gene: -
CDR3nt: TGTGCCAGCAATGAGGAGGGCTTCGTCTCTGAGAACTATGGCTACACCTTC
CDR3aa: CASNEEGFVSENYGYTF

j_gene: TRBJ2-7
v_gene: TRBV5-5
abundance: -
d_gene: -
CDR3nt: TGTGCCAGCAGCTCCCGTACAGGGATCGAGCAGTACTTC
CDR3aa: CASSSRTGIEQYF

j_gene: TRBJ1-1
v_gene: TRBV5-1
abundance: -
d_gene: -
CDR3nt: TGCGCCAGCAGCTTGACAGGGCTGGGCACTGAAGCTTTCTTT
CDR3aa: CASSLTGLGTEAFF

j_gene: TRBJ2-5
v_gene: TRBV27
abundance: -
d_gene: TRBD2
CDR3nt: TGTGCCAGCAGTTTACGGCTAGCGGGAGGGGAGACCCAGTACTTC
CDR3aa: CASSLRLAGGETQYF

j_gene: TRBJ2-3
v_gene: TRBV7-9
abundance: -
d_gene: -
CDR3nt: TGTGCCAGCAGCCTACCCATCTTGGGTACGCAGTATTTT
CDR3aa: CASSLPILGTQYF

j_gene: TRBJ2-7
v_gene: TRBV6-6
abundance: -
d_gene: TRBD2
CDR3nt: TGTGCCAGCAGTAGCGGGAGGTCCCTATACGAGCAGTACTTC
CDR3aa: CASSSGRSLYEQYF

j_gene: TRBJ1-5
v_gene: TRBV27
abundance: -
d_gene: -
CDR3nt: TGTGCCAGCAGTTTGGCCGCGGGGGGACGGCAGCCCCAGCATTTT
CDR3aa: CASSLAAGGRQPQHF

j_gene: TRBJ2-1
v_gene: TRBV7-9
abundance: once
d_gene: TRBD2
CDR3nt: TGTGCCAGCAGCTTCCCCACCCTAGCGGACAATGAGCAGTTCTTC
CDR3aa: CASSFPTLADNEQFF

j_gene: TRBJ2-3
v_gene: TRBV7-9
abundance: -
d_gene: -
CDR3nt: TGTGCCAGCAGCATTTATGGATACCGTAGCACAGATACGCAGTATTTT
CDR3aa: CASSIYGYRSTDTQYF

j_gene: TRBJ2-1
v_gene: TRBV2
abundance: -
d_gene: TRBD2
CDR3nt: TGTGCCAGCAGTTCCAGGGGTAGCGGGATCTCCTACAATGAGCAGTTCTTC
CDR3aa: CASSSRGSGISYNEQFF

j_gene: TRBJ1-1
v_gene: TRBV6-6
abundance: -
d_gene: -
CDR3nt: TGTGCCAGCAGTTACCAGGTTACGAACACTGAAGCTTTCTTT
CDR3aa: CASSYQVTNTEAFF

j_gene: TRBJ1-1
v_gene: TRBV4-1
abundance: -
d_gene: -
CDR3nt: TGCGCCAGCAGCCAAGAAGTTAGGTCAGGGGTTTATGGTGAAGCTTTCTTT
CDR3aa: CASSQEVRSGVYGEAFF

j_gene: TRBJ2-7
v_gene: TRBV4-1
abundance: -
d_gene: -
CDR3nt: TGCGCCAGCAGCCAAGTACGCAGCACCTACGAGCAGTACTTC
CDR3aa: CASSQVRSTYEQYF

j_gene: TRBJ2-7
v_gene: TRBV6-5
abundance: once
d_gene: TRBD2
CDR3nt: TGTGCCAGCAGTTACGCGGGGGGACCCTACGAGCAGTACTTC
CDR3aa: CASSYAGGPYEQYF

j_gene: TRBJ2-2
v_gene: TRBV9
abundance: -
d_gene: -
CDR3nt: TGTGCCAGCAGCCCCGGGACCGCGGGGGAGCTGTTTTTT
CDR3aa: CASSPGTAGELFF

j_gene: TRBJ1-3
v_gene: TRBV19
abundance: -
d_gene: -
CDR3nt: TGTGCCAGTAGTATTTCTCCGAACTCTGGAAACACCATATATTTT
CDR3aa: CASSISPNSGNTIYF

j_gene: TRBJ2-2
v_gene: TRBV6-5
abundance: -
d_gene: -
CDR3nt: TGTGCCAGCAGTTGGCAGTCTAACACCGGGGAGCTGTTTTTT
CDR3aa: CASSWQSNTGELFF

j_gene: TRBJ1-2
v_gene: TRBV27
abundance: -
d_gene: -
CDR3nt: TGTGCCAGCAGTTTTGGGCTTTACTATGGCTACACCTTC
CDR3aa: CASSFGLYYGYTF

j_gene: TRBJ1-1
v_gene: TRBV5-4
abundance: -
d_gene: -
CDR3nt: TGTGCCAGCAGTGCAGTCCCTGGGCGGACTGAAGCTTTCTTT
CDR3aa: CASSAVPGRTEAFF

j_gene: TRBJ2-1
v_gene: TRBV7-9
abundance: -
d_gene: -
CDR3nt: TGTGCCAGCAGACTATCGACTGGTCTCAATGAGCAGTTCTTC
CDR3aa: CASRLSTGLNEQFF

j_gene: TRBJ2-7
v_gene: TRBV28
abundance: -
d_gene: TRBD1
CDR3nt: TGTGCCAGCAGCCCCGGGACAGGGGGCCCCGAGCAGTACTTC
CDR3aa: CASSPGTGGPEQYF

j_gene: TRBJ2-7
v_gene: TRBV7-6
abundance: -
d_gene: TRBD2
CDR3nt: TGTGCCAGCAGCTTGCGGGAGTCGCGGTCCTACGAGCAGTACTTC
CDR3aa: CASSLRESRSYEQYF

j_gene: TRBJ2-2
v_gene: TRBV18
abundance: -
d_gene: -
CDR3nt: TGTGCCAGCTCACCCCGTTTCCGGCAGGGGAGGACCGGGGAGCTGTTTTTT
CDR3aa: CASSPRFRQGRTGELFF

j_gene: TRBJ1-1
v_gene: TRBV19
abundance: -
d_gene: -
CDR3nt: TGTGCCAGTGGCAGAGGGACTGAAGCTTTCTTT
CDR3aa: CASGRGTEAFF

j_gene: TRBJ1-4
v_gene: TRBV7-9
abundance: -
d_gene: -
CDR3nt: TGTGCCAGCAGCTCCTCAGAAGGGGAAAAACTGTTTTTT
CDR3aa: CASSSSEGEKLFF

j_gene: TRBJ1-4
v_gene: TRBV13
abundance: -
d_gene: -
CDR3nt: TGTGCCAGCAGCTCGCTTACTGGGGGGAGGGAAAAACTGTTTTTT
CDR3aa: CASSSLTGGREKLFF

j_gene: TRBJ2-5
v_gene: TRBV6-5
abundance: -
d_gene: -
CDR3nt: TGTGCCAGCAGTTACTCAGGGACCCCAGAGACCCAGTACTTC
CDR3aa: CASSYSGTPETQYF

j_gene: TRBJ2-7
v_gene: TRBV9
abundance: -
d_gene: -
CDR3nt: TGTGCCAGCAGCGTACAGCCTGCCTACGAGCAGTACTTC
CDR3aa: CASSVQPAYEQYF

j_gene: TRBJ2-7
v_gene: TRBV25-1
abundance: -
d_gene: TRBD2
CDR3nt: TGTGCCAGCAGTGAATACGGGACTAGCGGTACCTACGAGCAGTACTTC
CDR3aa: CASSEYGTSGTYEQYF

j_gene: TRBJ1-4
v_gene: TRBV7-6
abundance: -
d_gene: -
CDR3nt: TGTGCCAGCAGCTTAGAAGGGCGGCAGGGTGAAAAACTGTTTTTT
CDR3aa: CASSLEGRQGEKLFF

j_gene: TRBJ2-3
v_gene: TRBV28
abundance: -
d_gene: TRBD2
CDR3nt: TGTGCCAGCAGCCAGGTGGGGGAGGGCCTGACAGATACGCAGTATTTT
CDR3aa: CASSQVGEGLTDTQYF

j_gene: TRBJ2-1
v_gene: TRBV19
abundance: -
d_gene: -
CDR3nt: TGTGCCAGTAGTATAGTAGGGCTGATTAACAATGAGCAGTTCTTC
CDR3aa: CASSIVGLINNEQFF

j_gene: TRBJ2-3
v_gene: TRBV10-2
abundance: once
d_gene: TRBD2
CDR3nt: TGCGCCAGCACCGGGACCTCACTTCTAGCGGGAGGCGGGGATACGCAGTATTTT
CDR3aa: CASTGTSLLAGGGDTQYF

j_gene: TRBJ1-1
v_gene: TRBV7-3
abundance: -
d_gene: TRBD1
CDR3nt: TGTGCCAGCAGCCTGGGACAGGGTATGAACACTGAAGCTTTCTTT
CDR3aa: CASSLGQGMNTEAFF

j_gene: TRBJ1-1
v_gene: TRBV28
abundance: -
d_gene: -
CDR3nt: TGTGCCAGCGGATTCTATACTGAAGCTTTCTTT
CDR3aa: CASGFYTEAFF

j_gene: TRBJ2-7
v_gene: TRBV13
abundance: -
d_gene: -
CDR3nt: TGTGCCAGCAGCTTATACGTTGGGATCAACGAGCAGTACTTC
CDR3aa: CASSLYVGINEQYF

j_gene: TRBJ2-1
v_gene: TRBV5-6
abundance: -
d_gene: TRBD1
CDR3nt: TGTGCCAGCAGCTTGACAGGGGGTTCCGTCTATGAGCAGTTCTTC
CDR3aa: CASSLTGGSVYEQFF

j_gene: TRBJ2-2
v_gene: TRBV5-6
abundance: -
d_gene: -
CDR3nt: TGTGCCAGCAGCTATCAGGGGAGCGGGGAGCTGTTTTTT
CDR3aa: CASSYQGSGELFF

j_gene: TRBJ2-5
v_gene: TRBV14
abundance: -
d_gene: -
CDR3nt: TGTGCCAGCAGCCAAGGGTTATCGGGCCGGTGGGAGACCCAGTACTTC
CDR3aa: CASSQGLSGRWETQYF

j_gene: TRBJ2-7
v_gene: TRBV29-1
abundance: -
d_gene: -
CDR3nt: TGCAGCGTCGTGCCCCAGGGGTACGAGCAGTACTTC
CDR3aa: CSVVPQGYEQYF

j_gene: TRBJ2-7
v_gene: TRBV28
abundance: -
d_gene: -
CDR3nt: TGTGCCAGCAGCCCTTTGGGGGGTGGGGTCTCCTACGAGCAGTACTTC
CDR3aa: CASSPLGGGVSYEQYF

j_gene: TRBJ1-1
v_gene: TRBV5-6
abundance: once
d_gene: -
CDR3nt: TGTGCCAGCAGCTTGGACTACTCTGAAGCTTTCTTT
CDR3aa: CASSLDYSEAFF

j_gene: TRBJ2-7
v_gene: TRBV4-1
abundance: -
d_gene: TRBD2
CDR3nt: TGCGCCAGCAGCCTATACCGACTAGCGGGAGGGCCTGGGGAGCAGTACTTC
CDR3aa: CASSLYRLAGGPGEQYF